These T cell receptor beta chains were read from a single sample in a study of blood T cell repertoires in COVID-19. Clones were sequenced by immunoSEQ multiplex PCR, and TCRdb holds only the in-frame ones, with some missing. Among about 110,000 clones listed, around 89% were seen once. Sequenced material: peripheral blood. The receptors were sampled from a woman aged 80 or older with acute or convalescent COVID-19. The CDR3 runs from the conserved cysteine through the conserved F or W. The order of the fields is V gene, J gene, CDR3 length, D gene, CDR3 DNA, CDR3 protein. A D gene is named only where the DNA matches it firmly.

TRBV18	TRBJ1-5	16	NA	TGTGCCAGCTCACCACTCGCAGGGGTAAGCAATCAGCCCCAGCATTTT	CASSPLAGVSNQPQHF
TRBV5-1	TRBJ1-1	16	NA	TGCGCCAACTCCCGTAATTCACCAGGGGAGAACACTGAAGCTTTCTTT	CANSRNSPGENTEAFF
TRBV12-3/TRBV12-4	TRBJ1-2	12	NA	TGTGCCAGCAGTTTAGCGGTCGGTGGCTACACCTTC	CASSLAVGGYTF
TRBV9	TRBJ2-1	14	NA	TGTGCCAGCAGCGTAGGCCGGGGAGTCGATGAGCAGTTCTTC	CASSVGRGVDEQFF
TRBV10-3	TRBJ2-2	15	TRBD1	TGTGCCATCCCTGTAGGGACAGGGGGTACCGGGGAGCTGTTTTTT	CAIPVGTGGTGELFF
TRBV29-1	TRBJ2-3	15	TRBD2	TGCAGCGTGGTGGGACTAGCGGGGGGGCGAGATACGCAGTATTTT	CSVVGLAGGRDTQYF
TRBV18	TRBJ1-1	14	NA	TGTGCCAGCTCACTTCGGACAGATAACACTGAAGCTTTCTTT	CASSLRTDNTEAFF
TRBV29-1	TRBJ2-2	13	NA	TGCAGCGTTGATCCGGGTTTAGGCGGGGAGCTGTTTTTT	CSVDPGLGGELFF
TRBV11-2	TRBJ2-1	15	TRBD2	TGTGCCAGCAGCTTAGCAGCGGGGGGCTACAATGAGCAGTTCTTC	CASSLAAGGYNEQFF
TRBV6-5	TRBJ2-3	15	TRBD2	TGTGCCAGCAGTTACCTGGCGGGGGGTATAGATACGCAGTATTTT	CASSYLAGGIDTQYF
TRBV7-2	TRBJ2-1	14	NA	TGTGCCAGCAGCTTATCGGGTCGATTCATTGAGCAGTTCTTC	CASSLSGRFIEQFF
TRBV5-6	TRBJ2-7	14	NA	TGTGCCAGCACCCCAGGGGGGTTGGGCGACGAGCAGTACTTC	CASTPGGLGDEQYF
TRBV2	TRBJ2-7	13	NA	TGTGCCAGCAGTGAACGGTTGTTAAACGAGCAGTACTTC	CASSERLLNEQYF
TRBV6-5	TRBJ1-6	15	NA	TGTGCCAGCAGTTACGACAGCGGGGGCAATTCACCCCTCCACTTT	CASSYDSGGNSPLHF
TRBV18	TRBJ1-4	13	NA	TGTGCCAGCTCACCACGACAGGATGAAAAACTGTTTTTT	CASSPRQDEKLFF
TRBV11-2	TRBJ2-2	14	NA	TGTGCCAGCAGCTTATTTCGGGATCCCGGGGAGCTGTTTTTT	CASSLFRDPGELFF